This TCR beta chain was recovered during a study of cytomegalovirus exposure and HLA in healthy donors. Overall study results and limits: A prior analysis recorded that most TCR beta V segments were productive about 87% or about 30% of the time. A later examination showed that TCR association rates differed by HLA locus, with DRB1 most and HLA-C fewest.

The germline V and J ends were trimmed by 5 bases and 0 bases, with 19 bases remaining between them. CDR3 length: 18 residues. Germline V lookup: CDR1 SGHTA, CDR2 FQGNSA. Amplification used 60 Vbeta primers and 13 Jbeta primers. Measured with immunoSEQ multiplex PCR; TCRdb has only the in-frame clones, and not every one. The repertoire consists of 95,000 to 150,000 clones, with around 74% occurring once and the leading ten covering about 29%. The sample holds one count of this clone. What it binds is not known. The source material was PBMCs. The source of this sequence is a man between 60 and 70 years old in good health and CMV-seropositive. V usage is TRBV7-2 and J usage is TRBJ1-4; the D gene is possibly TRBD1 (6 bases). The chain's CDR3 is CASSALQGPVPTNEKLFF. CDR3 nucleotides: TGTGCCAGCAGCGCCCTGCAGGGGCCAGTCCCAACTAATGAAAAACTGTTTTTT.